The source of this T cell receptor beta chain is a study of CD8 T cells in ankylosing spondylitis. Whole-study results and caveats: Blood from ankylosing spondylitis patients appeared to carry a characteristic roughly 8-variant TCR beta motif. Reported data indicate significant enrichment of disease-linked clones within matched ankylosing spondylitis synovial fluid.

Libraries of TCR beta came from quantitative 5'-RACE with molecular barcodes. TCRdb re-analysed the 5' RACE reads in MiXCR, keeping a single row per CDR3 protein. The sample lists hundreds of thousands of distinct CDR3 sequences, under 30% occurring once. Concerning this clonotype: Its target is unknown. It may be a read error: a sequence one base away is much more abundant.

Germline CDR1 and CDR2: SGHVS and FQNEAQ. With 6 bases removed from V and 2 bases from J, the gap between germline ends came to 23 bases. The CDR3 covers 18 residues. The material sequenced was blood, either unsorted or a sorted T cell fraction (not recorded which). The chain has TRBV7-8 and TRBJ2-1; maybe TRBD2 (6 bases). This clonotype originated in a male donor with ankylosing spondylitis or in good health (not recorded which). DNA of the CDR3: TGTGCCAGCAGTCAACACTTAGGGAGGTGCCCTACCTACAATGAGCAGTTCTTC. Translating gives CASSQHLGRCPTYNEQFF.